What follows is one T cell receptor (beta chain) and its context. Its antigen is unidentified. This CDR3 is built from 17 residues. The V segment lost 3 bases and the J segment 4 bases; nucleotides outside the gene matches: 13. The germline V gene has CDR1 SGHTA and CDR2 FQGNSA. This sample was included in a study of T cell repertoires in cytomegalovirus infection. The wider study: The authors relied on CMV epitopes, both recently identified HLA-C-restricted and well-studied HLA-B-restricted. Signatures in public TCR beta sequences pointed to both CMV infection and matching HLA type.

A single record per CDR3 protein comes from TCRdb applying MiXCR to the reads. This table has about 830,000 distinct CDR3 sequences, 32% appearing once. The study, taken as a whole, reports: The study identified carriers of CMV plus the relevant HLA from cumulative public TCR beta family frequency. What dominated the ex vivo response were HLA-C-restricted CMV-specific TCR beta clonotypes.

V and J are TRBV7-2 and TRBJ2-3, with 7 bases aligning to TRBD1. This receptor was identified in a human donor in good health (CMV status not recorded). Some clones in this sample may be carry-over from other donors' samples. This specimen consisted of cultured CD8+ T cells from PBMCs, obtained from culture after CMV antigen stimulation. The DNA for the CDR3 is TGTGCCAGCAGCTTCCGACAGGGTATAGGTCAGGCAGATACGCAGTATTTT. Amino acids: CASSFRQGIGQADTQYF. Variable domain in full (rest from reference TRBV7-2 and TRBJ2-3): GAGVSQSPSNKVTEKGKDVELRCDPISGHTALYWYRQSLGQGLEFLIYFQGNSAPDKSGLPSDRFSAERTGGSVSTLTIQRTQQEDSAVYLCASSFRQGIGQADTQYFGPGTRLTVL.